The text below deals with one T cell receptor beta chain. Each sample used at least 6 million PBMCs. Samples each yielded at least 5.5 micrograms of total RNA. The data were taken from a study of blood T cells in healthy people across ages. This CDR3 has 17 amino acids. CDR1 is MNHNY and CDR2 is SVGAGI in the germline V gene (reference sequence). The V segment lost 9 bases and the J segment 5 bases; nucleotides outside the gene matches: 19. The authors ran a second PCR of about 6 to 11 cycles using a sample-barcoded 5' primer and a J-beta primer mix. TCRdb reprocessed the 5' RACE reads via MiXCR and lists one record per CDR3 protein. The sample records 850,000 to 1,300,000 distinct CDR3 sequences, roughly 45% being singletons.

This receptor was obtained from a woman in her sixties or seventies in good health. The rearrangement uses TRBV6-6 and TRBJ2-7, with 10 bases matching TRBD2. The sequenced sample consisted of blood. CDR3 protein: CASSALAGEGVSDEQYF. The CDR3, as DNA: TGTGCCAGTTCCGCGCTAGCGGGAGAGGGGGTCTCGGACGAGCAGTACTTC.